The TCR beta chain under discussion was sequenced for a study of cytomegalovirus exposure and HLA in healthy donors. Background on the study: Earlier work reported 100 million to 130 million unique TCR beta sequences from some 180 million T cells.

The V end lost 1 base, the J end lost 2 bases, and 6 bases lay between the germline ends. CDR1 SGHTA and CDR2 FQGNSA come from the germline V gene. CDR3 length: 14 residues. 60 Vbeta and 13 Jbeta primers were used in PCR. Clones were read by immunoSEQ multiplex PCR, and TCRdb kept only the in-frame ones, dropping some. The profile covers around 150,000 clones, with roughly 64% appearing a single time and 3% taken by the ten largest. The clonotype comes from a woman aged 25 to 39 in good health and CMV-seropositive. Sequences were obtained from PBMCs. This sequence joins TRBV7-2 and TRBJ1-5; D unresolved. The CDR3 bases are TGTGCCAGCAGCTTAGTGCAGGGCAATCAGCCCCAGCATTTT. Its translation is CASSLVQGNQPQHF.